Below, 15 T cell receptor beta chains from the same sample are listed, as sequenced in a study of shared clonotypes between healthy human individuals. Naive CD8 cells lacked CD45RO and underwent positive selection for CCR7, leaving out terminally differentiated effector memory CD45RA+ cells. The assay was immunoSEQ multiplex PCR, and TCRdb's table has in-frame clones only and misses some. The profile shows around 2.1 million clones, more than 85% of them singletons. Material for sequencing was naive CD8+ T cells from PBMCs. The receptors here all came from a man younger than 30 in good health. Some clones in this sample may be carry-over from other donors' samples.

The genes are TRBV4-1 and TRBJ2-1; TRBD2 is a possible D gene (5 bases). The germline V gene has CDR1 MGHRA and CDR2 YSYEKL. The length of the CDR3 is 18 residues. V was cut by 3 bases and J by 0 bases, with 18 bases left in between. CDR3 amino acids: CASSHRSSPLSSYNEQFF. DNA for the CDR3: TGCGCCAGCAGCCACAGGTCTAGCCCTCTGAGCTCCTACAATGAGCAGTTCTTC.

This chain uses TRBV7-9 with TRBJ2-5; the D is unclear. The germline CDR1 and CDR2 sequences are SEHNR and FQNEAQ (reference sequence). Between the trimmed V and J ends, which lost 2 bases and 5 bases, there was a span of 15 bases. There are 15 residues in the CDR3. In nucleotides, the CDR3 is TGTGCCAGCAGCTTAATGTTAAGGGCTGGGGAGACCCAGTACTTC. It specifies CASSLMLRAGETQYF. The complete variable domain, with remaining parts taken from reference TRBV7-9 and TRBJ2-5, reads DTGVSQNPRHKITKRGQNVTFRCDPISEHNRLYWYRQTLGQGPEFLTYFQNEAQLEKSRLLSDRFSAERPKGSFSTLEIQRTEQGDSAMYLCASSLMLRAGETQYFGPGTRLLVL.

The CDR3 sequence: CASSPLTGGKIYEQYF. The CDR3 coding sequence is TGTGCCAGCAGTCCTCTCACAGGGGGCAAGATCTACGAGCAGTACTTC. V usage is TRBV6-6 and J usage is TRBJ2-7, with 9 positions matching TRBD1. The CDR3 consists of 16 residues. Trimming removed 5 bases from V and 3 bases from J; junction bases left unmatched: 11. CDR1 and CDR2 (germline): MNHNY, SVGAGI (reference sequence).

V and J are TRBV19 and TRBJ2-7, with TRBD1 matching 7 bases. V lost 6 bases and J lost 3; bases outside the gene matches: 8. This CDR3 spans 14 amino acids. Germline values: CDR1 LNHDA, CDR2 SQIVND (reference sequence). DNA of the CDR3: TGTGCCAGTAGCCAGACAGGGAGCGGCTACGAGCAGTACTTC. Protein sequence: CASSQTGSGYEQYF. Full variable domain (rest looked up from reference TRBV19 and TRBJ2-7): DGGITQSPKYLFRKEGQNVTLSCEQNLNHDAMYWYRQDPGQGLRLIYYSQIVNDFQKGDIAEGYSVSREKKESFPLTVTSAQKNPTAFYLCASSQTGSGYEQYFGPGTRLTVT.

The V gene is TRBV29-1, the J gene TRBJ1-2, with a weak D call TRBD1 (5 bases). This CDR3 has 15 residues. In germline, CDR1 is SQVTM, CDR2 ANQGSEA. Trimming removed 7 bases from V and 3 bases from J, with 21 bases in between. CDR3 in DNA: TGCAGCGCAGGGACGGCGACGGCCGCGCACTATGGCTACACCTTC. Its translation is CSAGTATAAHYGYTF.

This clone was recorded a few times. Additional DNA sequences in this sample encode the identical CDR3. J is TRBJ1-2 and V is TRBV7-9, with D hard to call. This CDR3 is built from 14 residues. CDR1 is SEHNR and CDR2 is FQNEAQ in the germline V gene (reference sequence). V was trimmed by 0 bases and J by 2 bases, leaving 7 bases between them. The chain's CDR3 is CASSLAARNYGYTF. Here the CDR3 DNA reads TGTGCCAGCAGCTTAGCAGCAAGGAACTATGGCTACACCTTC.

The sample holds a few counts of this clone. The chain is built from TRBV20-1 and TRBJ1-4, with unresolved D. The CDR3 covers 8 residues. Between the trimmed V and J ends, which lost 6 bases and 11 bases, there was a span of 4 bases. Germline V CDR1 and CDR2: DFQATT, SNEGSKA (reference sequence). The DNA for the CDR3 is TGCAGTGCAGGGAAACTGTTTTTT. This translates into CSAGKLFF.

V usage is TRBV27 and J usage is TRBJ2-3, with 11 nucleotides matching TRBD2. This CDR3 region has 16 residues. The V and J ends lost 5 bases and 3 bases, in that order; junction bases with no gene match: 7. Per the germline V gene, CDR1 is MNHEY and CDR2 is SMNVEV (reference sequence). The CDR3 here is CASSRSGTSGTDTQYF. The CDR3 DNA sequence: TGTGCCAGCAGTCGATCGGGGACTAGCGGAACAGATACGCAGTATTTT.

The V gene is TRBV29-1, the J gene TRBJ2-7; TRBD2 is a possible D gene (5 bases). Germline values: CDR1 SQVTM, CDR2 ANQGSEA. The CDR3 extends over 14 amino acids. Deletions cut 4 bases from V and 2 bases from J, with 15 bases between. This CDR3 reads CSVAGGLRAYEQYF. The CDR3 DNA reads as TGCAGCGTTGCGGGCGGGCTGAGGGCCTACGAGCAGTACTTC.

The CDR3 loop is CASSQYGRAYRLFF. CDR3 sequence (DNA): TGTGCCAGCAGCCAATATGGACGGGCCTATCGCCTGTTCTTC. The chain links TRBV14 to TRBJ2-1, with unresolved D. V was cut by 2 bases and J by 15 bases, with 20 bases left in between. This CDR3 is built from 14 residues. Germline V gene data show CDR1 as SGHDN and CDR2 as FVKESK.

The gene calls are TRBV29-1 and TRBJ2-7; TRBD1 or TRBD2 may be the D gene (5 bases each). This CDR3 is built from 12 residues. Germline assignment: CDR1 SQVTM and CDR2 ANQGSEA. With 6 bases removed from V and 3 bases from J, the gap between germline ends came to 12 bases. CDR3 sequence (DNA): TGCAGCGTCCCCAGAGGGGACTACGAGCAGTACTTC. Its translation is CSVPRGDYEQYF.

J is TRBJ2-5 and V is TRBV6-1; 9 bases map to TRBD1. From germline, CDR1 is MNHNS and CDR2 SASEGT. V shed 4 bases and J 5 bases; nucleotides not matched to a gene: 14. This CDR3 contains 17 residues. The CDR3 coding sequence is TGTGCCAGCAGTGGCCGGGACAGGGAATGGACGCCCGAGACCCAGTACTTC. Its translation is CASSGRDREWTPETQYF.

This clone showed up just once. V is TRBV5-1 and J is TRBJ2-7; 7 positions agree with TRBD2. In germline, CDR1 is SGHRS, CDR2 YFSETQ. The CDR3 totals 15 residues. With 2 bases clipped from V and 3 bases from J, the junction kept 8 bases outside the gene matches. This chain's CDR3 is CASSLWGGSSYEQYF. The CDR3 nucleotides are TGCGCCAGCAGCTTATGGGGAGGGTCAAGCTACGAGCAGTACTTC.

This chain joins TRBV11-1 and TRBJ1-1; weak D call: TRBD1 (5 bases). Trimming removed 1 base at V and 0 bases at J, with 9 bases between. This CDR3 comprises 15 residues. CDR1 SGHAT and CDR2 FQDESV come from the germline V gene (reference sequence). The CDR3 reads CASSLETGVNTEAFF. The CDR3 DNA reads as TGTGCCAGCAGCTTAGAAACGGGGGTGAACACTGAAGCTTTCTTT.

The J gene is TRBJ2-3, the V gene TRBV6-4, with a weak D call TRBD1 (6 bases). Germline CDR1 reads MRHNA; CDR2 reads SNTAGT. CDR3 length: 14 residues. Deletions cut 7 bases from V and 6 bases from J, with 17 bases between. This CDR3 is CASTPKRRGDTQYF. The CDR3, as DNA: TGTGCCAGCACTCCCAAGCGTAGGGGGGATACGCAGTATTTT.